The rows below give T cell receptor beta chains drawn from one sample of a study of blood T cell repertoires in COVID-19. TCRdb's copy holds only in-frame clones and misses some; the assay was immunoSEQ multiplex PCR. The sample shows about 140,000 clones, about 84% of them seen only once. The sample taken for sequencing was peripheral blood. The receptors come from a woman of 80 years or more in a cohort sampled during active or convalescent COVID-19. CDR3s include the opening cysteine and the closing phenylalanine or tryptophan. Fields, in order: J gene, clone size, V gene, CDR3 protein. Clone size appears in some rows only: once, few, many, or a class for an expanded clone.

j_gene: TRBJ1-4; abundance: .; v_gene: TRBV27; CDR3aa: CASSLGTGREKLFF
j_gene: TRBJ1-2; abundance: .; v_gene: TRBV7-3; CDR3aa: CASSPTGTATPTF
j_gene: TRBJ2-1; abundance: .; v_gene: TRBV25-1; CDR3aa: CASSVGGSAYNEQFF
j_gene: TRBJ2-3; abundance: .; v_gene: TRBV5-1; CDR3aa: CASSGGRRNTQYF
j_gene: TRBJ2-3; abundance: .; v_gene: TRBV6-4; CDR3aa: CASSDGWGGPDTQYF
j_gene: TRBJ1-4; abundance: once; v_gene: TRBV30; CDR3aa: CAWSRDRGREKLFF
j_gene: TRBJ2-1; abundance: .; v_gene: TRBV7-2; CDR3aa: CASSNLGLAGANLYNEQFF
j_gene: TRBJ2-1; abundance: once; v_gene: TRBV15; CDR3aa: CATSRVVAGLGNEQFF
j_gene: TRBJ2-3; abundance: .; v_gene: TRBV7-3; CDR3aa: CASSLRDYTDTQYF
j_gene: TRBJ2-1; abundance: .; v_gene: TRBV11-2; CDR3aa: CASSFSGAGGEQFF
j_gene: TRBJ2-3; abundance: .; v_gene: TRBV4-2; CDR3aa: CASSQEARVLLWDTQYF
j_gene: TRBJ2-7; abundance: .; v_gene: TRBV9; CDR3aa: CASSFGQANSYEQYF
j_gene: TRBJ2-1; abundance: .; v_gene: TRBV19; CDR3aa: CASNPGGSYNEQFF
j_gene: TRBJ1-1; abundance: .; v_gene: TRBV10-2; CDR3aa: CASSVLGPTEAFF
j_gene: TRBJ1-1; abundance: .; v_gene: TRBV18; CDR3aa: CASSPGHGVTEAFF
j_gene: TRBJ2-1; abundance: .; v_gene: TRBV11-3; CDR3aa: CASSPRVRDNEQFF
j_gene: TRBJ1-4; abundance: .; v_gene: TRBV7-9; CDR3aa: CASSFAGLSEKLFF
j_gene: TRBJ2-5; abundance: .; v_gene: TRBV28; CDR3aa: CASSSGLAGDFVETQYF
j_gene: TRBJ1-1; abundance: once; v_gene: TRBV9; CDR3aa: CASSVEHLTEAFF
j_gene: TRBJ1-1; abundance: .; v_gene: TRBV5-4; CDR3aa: CASSLEGARNTEAFF
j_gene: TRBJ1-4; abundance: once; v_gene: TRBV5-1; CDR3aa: CASSRGAAGGNEKLFF
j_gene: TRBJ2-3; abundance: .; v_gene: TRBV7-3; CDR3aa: CASSKAVTDTQYF
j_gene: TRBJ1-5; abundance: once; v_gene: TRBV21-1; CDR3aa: CASSKGWGGHQPQHF
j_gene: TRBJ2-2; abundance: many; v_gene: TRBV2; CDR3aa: CASSWTSGGSTGELFF
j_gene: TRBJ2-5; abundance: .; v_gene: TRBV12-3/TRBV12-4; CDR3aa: CASNGGASETQYF
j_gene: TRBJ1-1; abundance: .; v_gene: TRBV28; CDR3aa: CASSTRMNTEAFF
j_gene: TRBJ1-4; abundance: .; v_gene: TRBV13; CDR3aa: CASGRTESDHEKLFF
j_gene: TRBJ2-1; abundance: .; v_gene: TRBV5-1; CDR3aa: CASSLGTPNEQFF
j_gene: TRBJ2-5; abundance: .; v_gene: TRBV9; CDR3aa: CASSVTDYYQETQYF
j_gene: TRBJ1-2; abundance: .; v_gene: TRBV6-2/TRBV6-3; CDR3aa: CASSYSGGLNYGYTF
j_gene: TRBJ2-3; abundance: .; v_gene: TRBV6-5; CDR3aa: CASSYTFTDTQYF
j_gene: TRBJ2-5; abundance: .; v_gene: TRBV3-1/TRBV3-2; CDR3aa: CASSYSGRGPTQYF
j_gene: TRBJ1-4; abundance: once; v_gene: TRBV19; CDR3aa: CASSISHVGSEKLFF
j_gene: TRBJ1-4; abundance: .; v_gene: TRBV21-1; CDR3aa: CASTIGGTNEKLFF
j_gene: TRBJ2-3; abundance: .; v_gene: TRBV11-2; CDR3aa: CASSRPLVMVTDTQYF
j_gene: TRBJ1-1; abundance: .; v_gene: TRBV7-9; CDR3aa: CASSYDGGWNTEAFF
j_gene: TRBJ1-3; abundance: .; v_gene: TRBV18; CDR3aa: CASSPTPTGAGNTIYF
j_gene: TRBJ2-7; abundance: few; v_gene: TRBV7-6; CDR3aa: CASSLGRSSYEQYF
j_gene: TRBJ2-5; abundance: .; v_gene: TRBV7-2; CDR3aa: CASSLGTGVLGTQYF
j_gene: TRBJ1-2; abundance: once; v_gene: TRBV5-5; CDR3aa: CASSFRGRNYGYTF